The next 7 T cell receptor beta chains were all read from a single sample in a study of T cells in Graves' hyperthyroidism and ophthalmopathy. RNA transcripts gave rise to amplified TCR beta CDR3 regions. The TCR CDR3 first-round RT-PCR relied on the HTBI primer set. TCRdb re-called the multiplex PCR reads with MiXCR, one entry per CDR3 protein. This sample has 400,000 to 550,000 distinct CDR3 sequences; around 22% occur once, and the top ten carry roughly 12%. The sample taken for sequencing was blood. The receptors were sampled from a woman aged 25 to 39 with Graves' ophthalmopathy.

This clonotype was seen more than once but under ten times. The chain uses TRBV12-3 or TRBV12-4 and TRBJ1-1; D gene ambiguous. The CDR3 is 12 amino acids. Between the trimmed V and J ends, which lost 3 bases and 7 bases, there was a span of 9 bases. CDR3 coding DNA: TGTGCCAGCAGTTTCCCGGAGGGTGAAGCTTTCTTT. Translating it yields CASSFPEGEAFF.

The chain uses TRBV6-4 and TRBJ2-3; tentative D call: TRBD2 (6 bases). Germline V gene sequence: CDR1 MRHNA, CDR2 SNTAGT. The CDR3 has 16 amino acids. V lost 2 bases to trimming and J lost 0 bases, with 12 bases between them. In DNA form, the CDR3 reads TGTGCCAGCAGTGACCACGGAGGGGCCAGCACAGATACGCAGTATTTT. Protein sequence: CASSDHGGASTDTQYF.

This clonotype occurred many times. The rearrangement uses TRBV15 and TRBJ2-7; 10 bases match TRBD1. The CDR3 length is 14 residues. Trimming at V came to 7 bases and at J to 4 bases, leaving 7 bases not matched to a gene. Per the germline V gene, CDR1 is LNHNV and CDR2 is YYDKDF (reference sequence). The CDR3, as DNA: TGTGCCACCACCCCGGGACAGGGGCCGTACGAGCAGTACTTC. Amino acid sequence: CATTPGQGPYEQYF.

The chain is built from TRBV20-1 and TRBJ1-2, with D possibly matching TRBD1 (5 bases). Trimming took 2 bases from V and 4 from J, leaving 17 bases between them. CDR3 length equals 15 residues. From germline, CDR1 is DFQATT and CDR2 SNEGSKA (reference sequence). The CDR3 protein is CSARIPGGHLYGYTF. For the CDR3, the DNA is TGCAGTGCTAGAATCCCCGGGGGTCACCTCTATGGCTACACCTTC.

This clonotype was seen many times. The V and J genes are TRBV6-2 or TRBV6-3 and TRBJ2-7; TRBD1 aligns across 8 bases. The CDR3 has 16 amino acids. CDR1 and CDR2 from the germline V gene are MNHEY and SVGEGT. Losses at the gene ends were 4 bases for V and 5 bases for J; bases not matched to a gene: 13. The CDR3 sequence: CASSFRQGILSDEQYF. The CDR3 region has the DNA TGTGCCAGCAGTTTCAGACAGGGGATTTTGTCGGACGAGCAGTACTTC.

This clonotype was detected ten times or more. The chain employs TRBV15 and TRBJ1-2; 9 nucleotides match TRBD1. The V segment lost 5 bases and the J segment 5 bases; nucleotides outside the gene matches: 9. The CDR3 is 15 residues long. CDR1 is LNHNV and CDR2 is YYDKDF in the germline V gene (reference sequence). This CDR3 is CATSLLRTGEYGYTF. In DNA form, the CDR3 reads TGTGCCACCAGCCTACTTCGGACAGGGGAATATGGCTACACCTTC.

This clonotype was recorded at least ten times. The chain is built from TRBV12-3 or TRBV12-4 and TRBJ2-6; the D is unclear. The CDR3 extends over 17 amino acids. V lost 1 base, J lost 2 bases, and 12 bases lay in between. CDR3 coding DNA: TGTGCCAGCAGTTTAGTTTCGTCGGGTCCTGGGGCCAACGTCCTGACTTTC. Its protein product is CASSLVSSGPGANVLTF.